The subject of this entry is one TCR beta chain. Germline V gene sequence: CDR1 MDHEN, CDR2 SYDVKM. V was clipped by 7 bases and J by 4 bases, with 14 bases between them. The CDR3 loop spans 14 amino acids. PCR involved 60 Vbeta and 13 Jbeta primers. TCRdb keeps only in-frame clones here, not all; method: immunoSEQ multiplex PCR. The sample contains 190,000 or so clones, over 80% of which appear only once. This sample was included in a study of cytomegalovirus exposure and HLA in healthy donors. The V call is TRBV28, the J call TRBJ1-5; D is perhaps TRBD1 (5 bases). Material for sequencing was PBMCs. The sequence was obtained from a man in his fifties or sixties in good health and CMV-seronegative. The CDR3 loop reads CASIPPRGNQPQHF. In DNA, the CDR3 is TGTGCCAGCATTCCTCCTAGGGGTAATCAGCCCCAGCATTTT.